The next 27 T cell receptor beta chains were all read from a single sample in a study of blood T cell repertoires in COVID-19. The assay was immunoSEQ multiplex PCR, and TCRdb's table has in-frame clones only and misses some. The sample carries more than 250,000 clones, around 86% recorded once. The sequenced sample consisted of peripheral blood. The receptor source for this set is a man in his fifties with active or convalescent COVID-19.

This rearrangement joins TRBV24-1 to TRBJ2-7; TRBD1 matches 11 bases. The CDR3 has 15 amino acids. V trimming: 4 bases; J trimming: 5 bases; junction bases outside the gene matches: 6. Germline lookup yields CDR1 KGHDR and CDR2 SFDVKD. CDR3 DNA: TGTGCCACCAGTGAAACCGGACAGGGGGCGGACGAGCAGTACTTC. This codes for CATSETGQGADEQYF.

The J gene is TRBJ2-7, the V gene TRBV11-2; 14 bases fit TRBD2. The V and J ends lost 4 bases and 4 bases, in that order; junction bases with no gene match: 6. The CDR3 covers 16 residues. CDR1 is SGHAT and CDR2 is FQNNGV in the germline V gene. The CDR3 sequence: CASSSGLAGAGYEQYF. The DNA of the CDR3 is TGTGCCAGCAGCTCGGGACTAGCGGGAGCTGGGTACGAGCAGTACTTC.

The chain uses TRBV30 and TRBJ2-3; 13 positions match TRBD2. The J segment lost 6 bases and the V segment lost 5 bases, leaving 8 bases of the junction unmatched. CDR1 GTSNPN and CDR2 SVGIG come from the germline V gene (reference sequence). This CDR3 comprises 15 residues. The CDR3 loop is CAWATSGGAWDTQYF. For the CDR3, the DNA is TGTGCCTGGGCTACTAGCGGGGGGGCCTGGGATACGCAGTATTTT.

This chain uses TRBV5-5 with TRBJ2-5, with unresolved D. V was pared by 0 bases and J by 0 bases, with 3 bases between. Germline CDR1 reads SGHKS; CDR2 reads YYEKEE (reference sequence). CDR3 length equals 13 residues. CDR3 bases: TGTGCCAGCAGCTTGGACTACCAAGAGACCCAGTACTTC. Amino acids: CASSLDYQETQYF.

Points on this clone: This specimen includes other DNA sequences encoding the same CDR3. The V gene is TRBV29-1, the J gene TRBJ2-7; the D gene is possibly TRBD1 (6 bases). Trimming removed 4 bases at V and 2 bases at J, with 9 bases between. The CDR3 runs 12 residues. Germline loops: CDR1 SQVTM, CDR2 ANQGSEA. The CDR3: CSVGGQPYEQYF. The DNA of the CDR3 is TGCAGCGTTGGGGGGCAGCCCTACGAGCAGTACTTC.

This clone was detected a few times. This chain links TRBV7-2 with TRBJ1-2, with TRBD1 identical over 7 bases. The ends lost 4 bases at V and 0 bases at J; junction bases unmatched: 11. The CDR3 runs to 17 residues. In germline, CDR1 is SGHTA, CDR2 FQGNSA. The CDR3 DNA is TGTGCCAGCAGCTGGACCAGCAGGGGGAGGTCTAACTATGGCTACACCTTC. Protein: CASSWTSRGRSNYGYTF. Combining the CDR3 with reference TRBV7-2 and TRBJ1-2 gives the whole variable domain GAGVSQSPSNKVTEKGKDVELRCDPISGHTALYWYRQSLGQGLEFLIYFQGNSAPDKSGLPSDRFSAERTGGSVSTLTIQRTQQEDSAVYLCASSWTSRGRSNYGYTFGSGTRLTVV.

The J gene is TRBJ2-7, the V gene TRBV18; no definite D call. CDR3 length: 13 amino acids. V lost 5 bases, J lost 4 bases, and 12 bases lay in between. Germline V CDR1 and CDR2: KGHSH, LQKENI. CDR3 residues: CASSVASKYEQYF. CDR3 nucleotides: TGTGCCAGCTCAGTTGCGTCCAAATACGAGCAGTACTTC. The full variable domain, completed using reference TRBV18 and TRBJ2-7, is NAGVMQNPRHLVRRRGQEARLRCSPMKGHSHVYWYRQLPEEGLKFMVYLQKENIIDESGMPKERFSAEFPKEGPSILRIQQVVRGDSAAYFCASSVASKYEQYFGPGTRLTVT.

The chain combines TRBV5-1 with TRBJ1-1, with 7 bases fitting TRBD1. This CDR3 comprises 14 residues. Germline lookup yields CDR1 SGHRS and CDR2 YFSETQ. V was pared by 4 bases and J by 4 bases, with 7 bases of the junction left unmatched. The CDR3 region is CASSPIQGGTEAFF. Here the CDR3 DNA reads TGCGCCAGCAGCCCGATCCAGGGGGGCACTGAAGCTTTCTTT. Full variable domain (outside the CDR3, taken from reference TRBV5-1 and TRBJ1-1): KAGVTQTPRYLIKTRGQQVTLSCSPISGHRSVSWYQQTPGQGLQFLFEYFSETQRNKGNFPGRFSGRQFSNSRSEMNVSTLELGDSALYLCASSPIQGGTEAFFGQGTRLTVV.

The chain couples TRBV12-5 to TRBJ1-4, with 9 bases matching TRBD1. V was pared by 2 bases and J by 0 bases, with 7 bases of the junction left unmatched. The CDR3 is 18 amino acids. Germline values: CDR1 LGHNT, CDR2 FRNRAP. For the CDR3, the DNA is TGTGCTAGTGGTTTGAGCCGACAGGGGGTCGCAACTAATGAAAAACTGTTTTTT. Its translation is CASGLSRQGVATNEKLFF.

The V gene is TRBV9, the J gene TRBJ2-3; D remains unclear. CDR1 and CDR2 from the germline V gene are SGDLS and YYNGEE. The CDR3 totals 15 residues. V lost 4 bases and J 0 bases, leaving 12 bases between the germline ends. CDR3 loop: CASSTSVTSTDTQYF. CDR3 sequence (DNA): TGTGCCAGCAGCACAAGCGTGACTAGCACAGATACGCAGTATTTT.

The table lists this clone with a few counts. This CDR3 reads CAWSIDEFDEQFF. The CDR3 coding sequence is TGTGCCTGGAGTATCGATGAGTTCGATGAGCAGTTCTTC. The chain has TRBV30 and TRBJ2-1; D gene uncertain. This CDR3 has 13 amino acids. Trimming removed 2 bases from V and 8 bases from J, with 13 bases in between. Germline V gives CDR1 GTSNPN, CDR2 SVGIG (reference sequence).

The V and J genes are TRBV27 and TRBJ2-7; the D gene is possibly TRBD2 (6 bases). V lost 0 bases and J lost 5, with 11 bases in between. Germline CDR1 reads MNHEY; CDR2 reads SMNVEV (reference sequence). This CDR3 spans 14 amino acids. Here the CDR3 DNA reads TGTGCCAGCAGTTTATCGAGGACTAACGACGAGCAGTACTTC. Its protein product is CASSLSRTNDEQYF.

Only one count was recorded for this clone. V is TRBV19 and J is TRBJ1-6, with D perhaps matching TRBD1 (5 bases). This CDR3 contains 13 residues. Trimming removed 5 bases from V and 9 bases from J, with 11 bases in between. CDR1 is LNHDA, CDR2 SQIVND, per germline (reference sequence). The CDR3 spells CASSGDLGSPLHF. CDR3 nucleotide sequence: TGTGCCAGTAGTGGGGACTTGGGTTCACCCCTCCACTTT.

The chain links TRBV6-2 or TRBV6-3 to TRBJ2-1, with 9 bases aligning to TRBD1. J lost 3 bases, V lost 2 bases, and 17 bases had no gene match. The CDR3 sequence is 20 residues long. Germline V CDR1 and CDR2: MNHEY, SVGEGT. The CDR3 region is CASSYRRDREPSPIYNEQFF. The CDR3, as DNA: TGTGCCAGCAGTTACCGCCGGGACAGGGAACCTAGTCCGATCTACAATGAGCAGTTCTTC.

The chain has TRBV28 and TRBJ1-5; D ambiguous. Germline CDR1 reads MDHEN; CDR2 reads SYDVKM. The CDR3 runs 13 residues. V gave up 6 bases and J gave up 7 bases, with 13 bases separating them. The CDR3 bases are TGTGCCAGCAGCCCCGGGGAGGGCCAGCCCCAGCATTTT. Amino acid sequence: CASSPGEGQPQHF.

The J gene is TRBJ2-5, the V gene TRBV11-3; 14 bases line up with TRBD2. V trimming: 5 bases; J trimming: 1 base; junction bases outside the gene matches: 6. This CDR3 has 17 amino acids. Germline loops: CDR1 SGHNT, CDR2 YENEEA. CDR3 DNA: TGTGCCAGCAGCCTTGGGACTAGCGGGAGCCTCCAAGAGACCCAGTACTTC. Residues: CASSLGTSGSLQETQYF.

The V gene is TRBV3-1 (or the pseudogene TRBV3-2), the J gene TRBJ2-2; TRBD2 matches 14 bases. Looked up from germline, CDR1 is LGHDT and CDR2 is YNNKEL (reference sequence). This CDR3 is built from 16 residues. The V segment lost 4 bases and the J segment 6 bases; nucleotides outside the gene matches: 4. The CDR3 loop is CASSLGTSGGAGELFF. CDR3 in DNA: TGTGCCAGCAGCCTAGGGACTAGCGGGGGTGCCGGGGAGCTGTTTTTT.

V usage is TRBV9 and J usage is TRBJ1-4; 10 bases match TRBD1. This CDR3 has 14 residues. Losses at the gene ends were 2 bases for V and 6 bases for J; bases not matched to a gene: 1. The germline V gene has CDR1 SGDLS and CDR2 YYNGEE. The CDR3 DNA is TGTGCCAGCAGCGTGGGACAGGGGTATGAAAAACTGTTTTTT. Amino acid sequence: CASSVGQGYEKLFF. Supplemented by reference TRBV9 and TRBJ1-4, the full variable domain reads DSGVTQTPKHLITATGQRVTLRCSPRSGDLSVYWYQQSLDQGLQFLIQYYNGEERAKGNILERFSAQQFPDLHSELNLSSLELGDSALYFCASSVGQGYEKLFFGSGTQLSVL.

Only a few counts were recorded for this clone. This chain connects TRBV29-1 to TRBJ1-1; 10 bases align to TRBD1. The CDR3 loop spans 13 amino acids. CDR1 is SQVTM and CDR2 is ANQGSEA in the germline V gene. V trimming: 6 bases; J trimming: 3 bases; junction bases outside the gene matches: 4. The CDR3 loop is CSVGQGSDTEAFF. CDR3 nucleotide sequence: TGCAGCGTGGGACAGGGGAGCGACACTGAAGCTTTCTTT.

Comments on this clone: Within the sample, other DNA sequences also encode this same CDR3. This chain links TRBV9 with TRBJ2-7; TRBD2 might be the D (6 bases). Trimming took 3 bases from V and 7 from J, leaving 11 bases between them. Germline CDR1 is SGDLS and CDR2 is YYNGEE. There are 12 residues in the CDR3. Written as DNA, the CDR3 is TGTGCCAGCAGCGGTCTTGGGGGGGAGCAGTACTTC. Its protein is CASSGLGGEQYF.

This rearrangement joins TRBV6-1 to TRBJ1-5, with a possible D match to TRBD1 (6 bases). Trimming stripped 3 bases from V and 11 bases from J, with 20 bases between. This CDR3 is built from 15 residues. Germline CDR1 is MNHNS and CDR2 is SASEGT. CDR3 region: CASSDQFGGLGAQHF. CDR3 bases: TGTGCCAGCAGTGATCAGTTCGGGGGGCTAGGTGCCCAGCATTTT.

CDR3 coding DNA: TGCGCCAGCAGCTGGGGACAGTCTGAGGAGACCCAGTACTTC. It yields the protein CASSWGQSEETQYF. This chain links TRBV5-1 with TRBJ2-5; 7 bases map to TRBD1. The CDR3 sequence is 14 residues long. With V trimmed by 3 bases and J by 5 bases, 7 bases remained unmatched. Germline assignment: CDR1 SGHRS and CDR2 YFSETQ.

The chain is built from TRBV15 and TRBJ1-6; D uncertain. The germline V gene encodes CDR1 LNHNV and CDR2 YYDKDF (reference sequence). The V end was cut by 3 bases, the J end by 7 bases, with 4 bases between. This CDR3 contains 12 residues. CDR3 nucleotide sequence: TGTGCCACCAGCAGGGGCAATTCACCCCTCCACTTT. This sequence encodes CATSRGNSPLHF.

This sequence joins TRBV2 and TRBJ2-7; 8 nucleotides match TRBD1. Trimming removed 4 bases from V and 5 bases from J; junction bases left unmatched: 7. This CDR3 has 14 amino acids. Germline CDR1 and CDR2: SNHLY and FYNNEI. The CDR3 loop is CASSVGQGAHEQYF. In DNA, the CDR3 is TGTGCCAGCAGTGTTGGACAGGGTGCCCACGAGCAGTACTTC.

Comments on this clone: The sample has other DNA sequences that encode this CDR3 too. This sequence joins TRBV24-1 and TRBJ2-7; D call uncertain. The CDR3 contains 12 residues. Germline values: CDR1 KGHDR, CDR2 SFDVKD. The ends were cut back, 1 base at V and 6 bases at J, with 6 bases in the middle. The CDR3 spells CATSDFTGEQYF. For the CDR3, the DNA is TGTGCCACCAGTGATTTCACCGGCGAGCAGTACTTC.

The chain has TRBV7-2 and TRBJ2-7; 7 nucleotides agree with TRBD1. Germline V gene sequence: CDR1 SGHTA, CDR2 FQGNSA. The junction had 16 bases not matched to a gene; V was cut back by 6 bases and J by 2 bases. The CDR3 has 17 residues. The CDR3 bases are TGTGCCAGCAGTTACCGGAGGTCCGGGACAGCCCCCTACGAGCAGTACTTC. As protein: CASSYRRSGTAPYEQYF.

The rearrangement links TRBV20-1 to TRBJ1-2, with 7 bases fitting TRBD1. After removal of 3 bases from V and 2 bases from J, the junction contained 6 bases not matched to a gene. CDR1 DFQATT and CDR2 SNEGSKA come from the germline V gene (reference sequence). CDR3 size: 14 residues. CDR3 loop: CSASEPGGNYGYTF. Here the CDR3 DNA reads TGCAGTGCTAGTGAGCCAGGGGGGAACTATGGCTACACCTTC.